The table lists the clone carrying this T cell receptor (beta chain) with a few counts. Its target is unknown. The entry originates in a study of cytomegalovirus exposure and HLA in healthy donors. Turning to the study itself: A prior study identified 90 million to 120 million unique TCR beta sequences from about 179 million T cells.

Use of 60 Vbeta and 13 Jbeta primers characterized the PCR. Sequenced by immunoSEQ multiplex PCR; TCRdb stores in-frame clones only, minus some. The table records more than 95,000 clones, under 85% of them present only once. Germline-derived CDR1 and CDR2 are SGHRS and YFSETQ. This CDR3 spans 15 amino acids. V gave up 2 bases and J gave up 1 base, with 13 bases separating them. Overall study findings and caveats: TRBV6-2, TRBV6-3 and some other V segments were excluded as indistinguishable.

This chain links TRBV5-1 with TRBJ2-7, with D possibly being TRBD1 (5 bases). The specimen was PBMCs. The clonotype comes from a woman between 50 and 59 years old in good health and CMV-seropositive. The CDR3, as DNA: TGCGCCAGCAGCTTCCTCCCAGGGAAATCCTACGAGCAGTACTTC. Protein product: CASSFLPGKSYEQYF. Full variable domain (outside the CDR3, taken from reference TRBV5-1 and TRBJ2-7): KAGVTQTPRYLIKTRGQQVTLSCSPISGHRSVSWYQQTPGQGLQFLFEYFSETQRNKGNFPGRFSGRQFSNSRSEMNVSTLELGDSALYLCASSFLPGKSYEQYFGPGTRLTVT.